This TCR beta chain was identified during a study of shared clonotypes between healthy human individuals. Points from the study as a whole: An expected dependence of interdonor clonotype sharing on sequencing depth was noted.

Of note for this clone: The antigen is unknown.

Donors were healthy HIV-negative adults without recent acute infections or vaccinations. This CDR3 is built from 16 residues. Trimming cost V 5 bases and J 2 bases, with 16 bases left between them. Germline V CDR1 and CDR2: MDHEN, SYDVKM. This was a deep-level run. Data came from immunoSEQ multiplex PCR; TCRdb stores just in-frame clones and leaves some out. The data contain approximately 470,000 clones, roughly 80% of them seen just once; the ten biggest clones take up about 12%. Sequences were obtained from PBMCs. V is TRBV28 and J is TRBJ2-1; D is perhaps TRBD1 or TRBD2 (5 bases each). The origin of this receptor is a woman aged 40 to 50 in good health. Some clones in this sample may be carry-over from other donors' samples. The CDR3 nucleotides read TGTGCCAGCAGTCCCCTGGGGGAGCGGCCCTACAATGAGCAGTTCTTC. This gives the protein CASSPLGERPYNEQFF.